The sequence of this T cell receptor beta chain was determined in a study of long-term antiretroviral therapy in people with HIV. Study-wide results and caveats: ART adherence was not documented, and neither viral resistance nor therapy changes had any data. Controls had broader CDR3 length ranges than HIV repertoires did.

In the case of this clone: Its antigen is not identified.

CDR3 length: 16 residues. V trimming: 7 bases; J trimming: 6 bases; junction bases outside the gene matches: 16. Germline V gives CDR1 LNHDA, CDR2 SQIVND (reference sequence). The authors ran the immunoSEQ assay, v3.0, at survey level. Produced via immunoSEQ multiplex PCR; TCRdb's table is partial and in-frame only. The sample carries around 20,000 clones, 76% recorded once. Treatment of all HIV participants took place in the United States. The sequence was obtained from a woman aged 50 to 60 with HIV. This sequence joins TRBV19 and TRBJ1-2, with 8 bases that match TRBD1. The sample consisted of unsorted PBMCs, taken 0.5 years before starting antiretroviral therapy. CDR3 residues: CASTSPGTGVIDGYTF. The CDR3 nucleotides read TGTGCCAGTACCTCCCCGGGGACAGGCGTAATAGATGGCTACACCTTC.